This entry features one T cell receptor (beta chain) sequence. No cognate antigen has been identified for it. A read error may account for a junction end that differs from germline. This sample stems from a study of tumor-infiltrating lymphocytes in primary liver carcinoma (dated 2017 in TCRdb). At the level of the whole study: Between November 2015 and March 2016, roughly 5 patients in China with histopathologically diagnosed primary liver carcinoma had their tumors surgically resected. Of the five patients, three men and two women aged 30 to 69 years, four had hepatocellular carcinoma and one had combined HCC and intrahepatic cholangiocarcinoma. Tumors of the five patients were stage T1-T3 N0M0 with maximum diameters of about 4.2 to 10 cm. Roughly 3.5 to 7.5 million productive TCRbeta reads were obtained per sample, and no significant difference in read depth was found between tissue types. The study combined TCRbeta repertoire sequencing, expression microarrays and whole-exome sequencing across five regions of each liver tumor, with adjacent normal tissue and blood. TCRbeta repertoire sequencing covered about 35 specimens from 5 patients: around 25 tumor regions, 5 adjacent noncancerous liver tissues and 5 peripheral blood samples. Technical replicate repertoires showed high reproducibility, with mean shared-clone rates approximately 0.89 and correlation coefficients above 0.98.

From a lookup of the germline V gene, CDR1 and CDR2 are SGHAT and FQNNGV. There are 16 amino acids in the CDR3, from cysteine to phenylalanine inclusive. The sequence is cut down to CDR3 DNA, 48 bases in frame from base 1. TCRbeta-specific cDNA was reverse-transcribed from around 500 ng total RNA using a constant-region primer and ProtoScript II reverse transcriptase. TCRbeta libraries were built with three nested multiplex PCR rounds, a slightly modified ARM-PCR procedure. The first two PCR rounds used multiplex TRBV1-TRBV30 forward primers with a Cbeta reverse primer, each for roughly 10 cycles. Sample barcodes and Illumina adapters were added in a final 25-cycle PCR with Deep VentR polymerase. Before sequencing, amplicons of 200-500 bp were gel-purified using a QIAquick gel extraction kit. The TCRbeta amplicons were sequenced with 250-bp paired-end reads on an Illumina HiSeq 2500. The original pipeline was this. Trimmomatic v0.33 was used to quality-trim the reads, and FLASH v1.2.11 was used to merge paired reads so that full CDR3 sequences could be recovered. V, D and J germline segments were assigned to the rearranged TCRbeta sequences using MiGEC v1.2.1b. Clonotype statistics, along with Shannon-Wiener diversity indices, were calculated using VDJtools v1.0.0. To reduce sampling bias, subsequent analyses other than the diversity analysis used only the 250 most abundant clonotypes in each sample. The public reads were quality trimmed at Q25 with fastp and then assembled into clones with MiXCR by TCRdb, keeping productive beta chains. A single entry per CDR3 protein holds the most common genes and DNA from its merged rows. Here the V and J calls rest on TCRdb's processing, not on the authors' analysis. The sample profile shows about 310,000 distinct CDR3 sequences; roughly three fifths of them were found once. Over 15% of the sample comes from the top ten.

Blood RNA was extracted from unsorted whole blood using TRIzol reagent, and germline DNA was obtained with the DNeasy Blood & Tissue kit. Patients had chronic HBV infection and were treatment-naive at sampling. Before surgery, four milliliters of peripheral blood were collected into K2EDTA tubes. General study outcomes and caveats: Since the samples were bulk and unsorted, there was no way to compare CD4+ and CD8+ T cell repertoires. Repertoire overlap was found to be higher between tumor regions (mean approximately 35%) than between tumor-adjacent (around 17%) or tumor-blood (about 14%) pairs, consistent with antigen-driven expansion. The top 250 clones made up a significantly larger repertoire fraction in tumors than in blood (p = 0.039). With just 4 or 5 patients in the study, the authors point out that the findings should be validated in a larger study. Only the TCR beta chain was sequenced, so true repertoire diversity is likely underestimated because unpaired alpha chains were not captured.

The source of this sequence is a woman in her 30s with primary liver carcinoma and hepatitis B virus infection. The sequenced material came from peripheral blood. The V gene is TRBV11-2 and the J gene is TRBJ1-1; 7 central nucleotides agree with TRBD1. The CDR3 is CASSSRPQGQSTKAFF. The DNA reads as follows: TGTGCCAGCAGTTCCCGGCCACAGGGGCAAAGCACTAAAGCTTTCTTT.